Below, one T cell receptor beta chain is given with its context. V lost 7 bases and J 6 bases, leaving 21 bases between the germline ends. The CDR3 is 15 residues long. Germline V gene sequence: CDR1 LNHDA, CDR2 SQIVND (reference sequence). The sample belongs to a study of blood T cell repertoires in COVID-19. Study-wide background: Samples of COVID-19 (acute and convalescent) were obtained from the United States, Italy and Spain.

Sequencing used immunoSEQ multiplex PCR; TCRdb keeps in-frame clones, though not all of them. The top ten hold about 1.2% of the sample, which has a few hundred thousand clones, 91% seen once. The sequenced sample consisted of PBMCs or T cells enriched from blood (not recorded which). V usage is TRBV19 and J usage is TRBJ1-2, with D perhaps matching TRBD1 (6 bases). This clonotype was sampled from a human donor in a cohort exposed to, infected with or recovered from COVID-19 (not recorded which). The donor label of this sample is uncertain. The CDR3: CASIPRRGNLDGYTF. The CDR3 DNA reads TGTGCCAGTATCCCCCGCAGGGGAAATCTGGATGGCTACACCTTC.